This TCR beta chain was captured in a study of human T cells and chemical hapten exposure. Study information: Per-sample variation in TCR yield stemmed mainly from small pooled library volume differences.

This clonotype was observed many times. The antigen remains unidentified. Study results and caveats: Those TCRs sitting above 1 in 1000 frequency stayed the same with DPC sensitization.

It was the library that attached unique molecular identifiers to individual cDNA molecules. Authors' analysis steps: Sampled TCR counts reached a median of approximately 100,000 per sample, with values ranging from about 20,000 to 700,000. TCRdb passed the RACE reads through MiXCR, listing each CDR3 protein once. The V and J calls here are based on TCRdb, not the publication. Counted here are over 45,000 distinct CDR3 sequences, approximately 4.7% occurring once; the ten biggest clones make up approximately 1.7%. V was clipped by 4 bases and J by 0 bases, with 13 bases between them. CDR3 length equals 15 residues. In germline, CDR1 is SQVTM, CDR2 ANQGSEA. The time point was: healthy volunteer bleed at 2 weeks. The study extracted total RNA from unfractionated whole blood.

Material for sequencing was whole blood. V and J are TRBV29-1 and TRBJ1-5, with unresolved D. The sequence was collected from a female donor in good health. Some clones in this sample may be carry-over from other donors' samples. The CDR3 nucleotides read TGCAGCGTTGGAGAGGGCAGACATAGCAATCAGCCCCAGCATTTT. Residues: CSVGEGRHSNQPQHF.